These T cell receptor beta chains were read from a single sample in a study of blood T cell repertoires in COVID-19. Data came from immunoSEQ multiplex PCR; TCRdb stores just in-frame clones and leaves some out. The sample comprises approximately 100,000 clones, around 89% of which are singletons, and approximately 31% rests with the top ten. Material: peripheral blood. The receptors were sampled from a woman of 80 years or more with acute or convalescent COVID-19. The CDR3 runs from the conserved cysteine through the conserved F or W. The D gene is left open where the match is weak. Not every row has a clone size; where given, it reads once, few, many or a size class.

.	.	TRBJ1-5	TRBV28	TGTGCCAGCAGTTTAGCCAGGGAGGATCAGCCCCAGCATTTT	CASSLAREDQPQHF
TRBD1	.	TRBJ2-1	TRBV18	TGTGCCAGCTCACCGCCCGGGACAGCCGTTTACAATGAGCAGTTCTTC	CASSPPGTAVYNEQFF
TRBD1	.	TRBJ1-4	TRBV6-6	TGTGCCAGCAGTCCTATCTTCCCCGGTGCCCTAGGGACAGTGGCGAATGAAAAACTGTTTTTT	CASSPIFPGALGTVANEKLFF
TRBD1	.	TRBJ2-5	TRBV29-1	TGCAGCGTTGAAGATACAGGGGCGGAGACCCAGTACTTC	CSVEDTGAETQYF
.	.	TRBJ2-3	TRBV5-1	TGCGCCAGCAGCCCGGACGGGGGAGGAGATACGCAGTATTTT	CASSPDGGGDTQYF
.	once	TRBJ2-7	TRBV5-6	TGTGCCAGCAGCGATCAGGGGTACGAGCAGTACTTC	CASSDQGYEQYF
TRBD1	.	TRBJ2-3	TRBV6-5	TGTGCCAGCAGTTACTCCGGGACAGGGGTGAGGGAGGTGCAGTATTTT	CASSYSGTGVREVQYF
.	.	TRBJ1-1	TRBV7-9	TGTGCCAGCAGCTTAACGGCGGGCACTGAAGCTTTCTTT	CASSLTAGTEAFF
TRBD1	.	TRBJ1-2	TRBV5-1	TGCGCCAGCAGCTTAACAGGGGGAGCTAACTATGGCTACACCTTC	CASSLTGGANYGYTF
TRBD1	.	TRBJ1-2	TRBV5-1	TGCGCCAGCAGCGCAGGACAGGGTAACTATGGCTACACCTTC	CASSAGQGNYGYTF
TRBD1	.	TRBJ1-2	TRBV5-6	TGTGCCAGCAGCTTGACAGGGGCTGGCTATGGCTACACCTTC	CASSLTGAGYGYTF
TRBD1	.	TRBJ1-1	TRBV10-3	TGTGCCATCAGTGAGGGTCCGGGGACAGGGCCGAACACTGAAGCTTTCTTT	CAISEGPGTGPNTEAFF
.	.	TRBJ2-7	TRBV5-6	TGTGCCAGCAGCTTGCGCCAGTTCTACGAGCAGTACTTC	CASSLRQFYEQYF
.	.	TRBJ2-4	TRBV27	TGTGCCAGCAGTTTGTCCGGCAGGGGTTTCGGAAACATTCAGTACTTC	CASSLSGRGFGNIQYF
.	.	TRBJ2-1	TRBV6-5	TGTGCCAGCAGGCGGGGACAGACCTACAATGAGCAGTTCTTC	CASRRGQTYNEQFF
TRBD2	.	TRBJ2-7	TRBV7-9	TGTGCCAGCAACACGGGGGGAGCCGTCATGTACGAGCAGTACTTC	CASNTGGAVMYEQYF